These 17 T cell receptor beta chains were sequenced from one sample in a study of cytomegalovirus exposure and HLA in healthy donors. The PCR used 60 Vbeta and 13 Jbeta primers. The protocol was immunoSEQ multiplex PCR, while the TCRdb copy is restricted to in-frame clones and leaves out a portion. The sample contains 140,000 to 150,000 clones, over 60% of which appear only once. Material: PBMCs. These receptors all stem from a man aged 35 to 55 in good health and CMV-seropositive.

The chain is built from TRBV5-4 and TRBJ2-5; TRBD2 agrees at 12 bases. Trimming removed 5 bases from V and 5 bases from J; junction bases left unmatched: 10. The germline V gene has CDR1 SGHNT and CDR2 YYREEE (reference sequence). CDR3 length equals 16 residues. CDR3 sequence reads: CASSYKLAGGTETQYF. The CDR3 nucleotides are TGTGCCAGCAGTTACAAACTAGCGGGAGGAACGGAGACCCAGTACTTC. The full variable domain, completed using reference TRBV5-4 and TRBJ2-5, is ETGVTQSPTHLIKTRGQQVTLRCSSQSGHNTVSWYQQALGQGPQFIFQYYREEENGRGNFPPRFSGLQFPNYSSELNVNALELDDSALYLCASSYKLAGGTETQYFGPGTRLLVL.

CDR3 DNA: TGTGCCAGCAGTTTATGGGGCAGGGGCGAGCAGTACTTC. Protein product: CASSLWGRGEQYF. The V and J genes are TRBV28 and TRBJ2-7; D is possibly TRBD1 (6 bases). Trimming took 0 bases from V and 6 from J, leaving 9 bases between them. Germline V CDR1 and CDR2: MDHEN, SYDVKM. The CDR3 spans 13 residues.

The V call is TRBV2, the J call TRBJ2-7; 8 positions agree with TRBD2. Germline CDR1 and CDR2: SNHLY and FYNNEI. This CDR3 comprises 15 residues. The ends lost 3 bases at V and 2 bases at J; junction bases unmatched: 6. The CDR3 spells CASSDISGNAYEQYF. CDR3 sequence (DNA): TGTGCCAGCAGTGATATTAGCGGGAACGCCTACGAGCAGTACTTC. The variable domain in full, completed from reference TRBV2 and TRBJ2-7, reads EPEVTQTPSHQVTQMGQEVILRCVPISNHLYFYWYRQILGQKVEFLVSFYNNEISEKSEIFDDQFSVERPDGSNFTLKIRSTKLEDSAMYFCASSDISGNAYEQYFGPGTRLTVT.

The chain combines TRBV10-3 with TRBJ2-7; 13 bases align to TRBD2. The CDR3 totals 18 residues. Trimming took 0 bases from V and 0 from J; bases not matched to a gene: 5. Germline V lookup: CDR1 ENHRY, CDR2 SYGVKD. The CDR3 nucleotides read TGTGCCATCAGTGAGTCCGGGACTAGCGGGACCTTCTCCTACGAGCAGTACTTC. As protein: CAISESGTSGTFSYEQYF.

V gene TRBV10-1 combines with J gene TRBJ2-1; the match to TRBD2 covers 9 bases. Germline V CDR1 and CDR2: WNHNN, SYGVQD (reference sequence). The CDR3 totals 16 residues. V lost 0 bases to trimming and J lost 10 bases; unmatched junction nucleotides: 10. The CDR3 nucleotides are TGCGCCAGCAGTGAGTCCTGGAGCGGGAGGCGGGGGGAGCAGTTCTTC. This translates into CASSESWSGRRGEQFF.

This clone was seen a handful of times. Other DNA sequences in the sample encode the same CDR3. V usage is TRBV11-2 and J usage is TRBJ2-7; D gene uncertain. The CDR3 runs 13 residues. Germline V gene data show CDR1 as SGHAT and CDR2 as FQNNGV. Trimming removed 5 bases at V and 3 bases at J, with 11 bases between. This chain's CDR3 is CASSLGQVYEQYF. In nucleotides, the CDR3 is TGTGCCAGCAGCCTAGGGCAGGTCTACGAGCAGTACTTC.

The gene calls are TRBV5-4 and TRBJ1-3; D possibly corresponds to TRBD1 (5 bases). The V gene lost 1 base and the J gene lost 0 bases, with 14 bases spanning the gap. CDR1 is SGHNT and CDR2 is YYREEE in the germline V gene (reference sequence). The CDR3 contains 17 residues. The CDR3: CASSLRLGTASGNTIYF. The CDR3 bases are TGTGCCAGCAGCTTGCGTCTCGGGACTGCCTCTGGAAACACCATATATTTT. Using reference TRBV5-4 and TRBJ1-3 for the parts outside the CDR3, the full variable domain is ETGVTQSPTHLIKTRGQQVTLRCSSQSGHNTVSWYQQALGQGPQFIFQYYREEENGRGNFPPRFSGLQFPNYSSELNVNALELDDSALYLCASSLRLGTASGNTIYFGEGSWLTVV.

V gene TRBV4-3 combines with J gene TRBJ2-5, with TRBD1 matching 7 bases. The CDR3 sequence is 15 residues long. CDR1 and CDR2 from the germline V gene are LGHNA and YSLEER. Trimming removed 2 bases from V and 5 bases from J; junction bases left unmatched: 8. CDR3 protein: CASSQTADRRETQYF. The DNA of the CDR3 is TGCGCCAGCAGCCAAACCGCGGACAGGCGGGAGACCCAGTACTTC.

The V call is TRBV6-6, the J call TRBJ1-2; 7 nucleotides match TRBD1. There are 13 residues in the CDR3. V gave up 6 bases and J gave up 2 bases; unmatched junction bases: 3. Germline-derived CDR1 and CDR2 are MNHNY and SVGAGI (reference sequence). In DNA, the CDR3 is TGTGCCAGCAGGACAGGGTTAAACTATGGCTACACCTTC. Translated, it gives CASRTGLNYGYTF.

The chain couples TRBV5-1 to TRBJ2-3, with D maybe TRBD2 (5 bases). This CDR3 spans 15 amino acids. Germline CDR1 reads SGHRS; CDR2 reads YFSETQ. V dropped 1 base and J dropped 2 bases, with 11 bases sitting between them. CDR3 sequence reads: CASSLMKRTTDTQYF. For the CDR3, the DNA is TGCGCCAGCAGCTTGATGAAGCGGACCACAGATACGCAGTATTTT.

This sequence joins TRBV9 and TRBJ1-4, with no clear D. Germline CDR1 and CDR2: SGDLS and YYNGEE. The CDR3 contains 16 residues. V was shortened by 0 bases and J by 2 bases, with 11 bases between the two germline ends. In DNA form, the CDR3 reads TGTGCCAGCAGCGTAGCGACGGGTTCTACTAATGAAAAACTGTTTTTT. Amino acids: CASSVATGSTNEKLFF. The complete variable domain, with remaining parts taken from reference TRBV9 and TRBJ1-4, reads DSGVTQTPKHLITATGQRVTLRCSPRSGDLSVYWYQQSLDQGLQFLIQYYNGEERAKGNILERFSAQQFPDLHSELNLSSLELGDSALYFCASSVATGSTNEKLFFGSGTQLSVL.

The chain joins TRBV27 to TRBJ1-4; TRBD1 agrees at 7 bases. Trimming removed 0 bases from V and 4 bases from J; junction bases left unmatched: 5. The germline CDR1 and CDR2 sequences are MNHEY and SMNVEV (reference sequence). This CDR3 has 16 residues. CDR3 in DNA: TGTGCCAGCAGTTTATCAGGGGGCCTAAGTAATGAAAAACTGTTTTTT. Translating gives CASSLSGGLSNEKLFF. Full variable domain (missing parts from reference TRBV27 and TRBJ1-4): EAQVTQNPRYLITVTGKKLTVTCSQNMNHEYMSWYRQDPGLGLRQIYYSMNVEVTDKGDVPEGYKVSRKEKRNFPLILESPSPNQTSLYFCASSLSGGLSNEKLFFGSGTQLSVL.

This clone was counted a few times. The chain links TRBV2 to TRBJ2-3; TRBD2 agrees at 7 bases. CDR1 and CDR2 (germline): SNHLY, FYNNEI. V gave up 4 bases and J gave up 5 bases; unmatched junction bases: 9. The CDR3 consists of 15 residues. The CDR3 is CASSAGTMAGDTQYF. CDR3 bases: TGTGCCAGCAGTGCAGGGACTATGGCGGGAGATACGCAGTATTTT.

J is TRBJ2-1 and V is TRBV5-1; 12 bases agree with TRBD2. The V gene end was trimmed by 0 bases and the J gene end by 0 bases; junction bases not matched to a gene: 10. Per the germline V gene, CDR1 is SGHRS and CDR2 is YFSETQ. The CDR3 consists of 20 residues. The CDR3 coding sequence is TGCGCCAGCAGCTTGGGACTAGCGGGAGCATATTCGAGCTCCTACAATGAGCAGTTCTTC. It specifies CASSLGLAGAYSSSYNEQFF.

The table lists this clone with a count of one. The J gene is TRBJ1-2, the V gene TRBV25-1; 7 nucleotides match TRBD1. CDR3 length: 13 amino acids. J gave up 7 bases and V 6 bases, and 8 bases lay outside the gene matches. Germline lookup yields CDR1 MGHDK and CDR2 SYGVNS. CDR3: CASRNTGTAGYTF. The CDR3 DNA is TGTGCCAGCAGGAATACAGGGACAGCTGGCTACACCTTC.

The rearrangement uses TRBV13 and TRBJ1-2; no definite D call. The CDR3 loop spans 13 amino acids. Germline assignment: CDR1 PRHDT and CDR2 FYEKMQ (reference sequence). V was trimmed by 0 bases and J by 8 bases, leaving 10 bases between them. This chain's CDR3 is CASSLGPYKGYTF. The CDR3 region has the DNA TGTGCCAGCAGCTTAGGGCCATACAAAGGCTACACCTTC.

The chain joins TRBV5-1 to TRBJ2-7; no clear D gene. The germline V gene encodes CDR1 SGHRS and CDR2 YFSETQ. CDR3 length: 15 amino acids. V was pared by 0 bases and J by 6 bases, with 16 bases between. This chain's CDR3 is CASSLGGSETPEQYF. In DNA, the CDR3 is TGCGCCAGCAGCTTGGGAGGCAGTGAAACCCCCGAGCAGTACTTC.